This TCR beta chain was recovered during a study of cytomegalovirus exposure and HLA in healthy donors. This clone has more than one count but fewer than ten. Profiled with immunoSEQ multiplex PCR; TCRdb holds only in-frame clones, not every one. The table has more than 85,000 clones, 88% seen once. The CDR3 contains 13 residues. The germline V gene has CDR1 SGHDT and CDR2 YYEEEE. The V and J ends lost 5 bases and 8 bases, in that order; junction bases with no gene match: 8. Sequencing input: PBMCs. The chain has TRBV5-6 and TRBJ1-2, with 8 bases that match TRBD1. The TCR comes from a woman aged 25 to 45 in good health and CMV-seropositive. The CDR3 DNA reads as TGTGCCAGCAGATCGGACAGGGTGGGAGGCTACACCTTC. Translation gives CASRSDRVGGYTF.